The clone carrying this T cell receptor beta chain showed up many times. Its antigen is as yet unknown. Germline assignment: CDR1 MNHEY and CDR2 SVGAGI. V lost 2 bases to trimming and J lost 9 bases; unmatched junction nucleotides: 10. The CDR3 contains 14 residues. The authors prepared the TCRbeta library with unique molecular identifiers. TCRdb processed the PCR reads anew with MiXCR; each CDR3 protein has one entry. The sample records about 16,000 distinct CDR3 sequences, roughly 4.7% being singletons. These data come from a study of T-cell reconstitution after alpha-beta-depleted transplantation in children. Study-wide findings and caveats: The high TCRbeta diversity at day 60 in some patients came from surviving recipient T cells and thymic progenitors. The origin of alpha-beta T cells about two months after transplant was reportedly several hundred expanded graft clones. T-cell counts and diversity were attributed mostly to newly produced T cells one year after transplant.

This TCR derives from a boy between 10 and 17 years old with acute lymphoblastic leukemia, due to receive a stem cell transplant. V usage is TRBV6-5 and J usage is TRBJ2-7; 7 bases line up with TRBD2. Sequences were derived from PBMCs, sampled before TCRalphabeta/CD19-depleted stem cell transplant. The CDR3 reads CASSYGVGTTLQYF. CDR3 in DNA: TGTGCCAGCAGTTACGGGGTAGGGACTACGTTGCAGTACTTC.